This TCR beta chain was found in a study of human T cells and chemical hapten exposure. In its sample, this clonotype was seen a few times. Time point defined: patch test 3, about 24 weeks after DPC sensitization. The treatment: therapeutic diphenylcyclopropenone sensitization with weekly scalp DPC. The CDR3 totals 13 residues. The germline V and J ends were trimmed by 5 bases and 0 bases, with 7 bases remaining between them. Germline CDR1 is SGHAT and CDR2 is FQNNGV. TCRdb re-called the RACE reads with MiXCR, one entry per CDR3 protein. The sample contains around 130,000 distinct CDR3 sequences, 10% to 12% of which appear only once.

This TCR was recovered from a woman in her forties or fifties with alopecia areata. Some clones in this sample may be carry-over from other donors' samples. The material was whole blood, obtained in connection with sensitization to the hapten diphenylcyclopropenone (DPC). The J gene is TRBJ2-5, the V gene TRBV11-2; D gene uncertain. The CDR3 DNA sequence: TGTGCCAGCAGCGGGATGTACCAAGAGACCCAGTACTTC. This codes for CASSGMYQETQYF.